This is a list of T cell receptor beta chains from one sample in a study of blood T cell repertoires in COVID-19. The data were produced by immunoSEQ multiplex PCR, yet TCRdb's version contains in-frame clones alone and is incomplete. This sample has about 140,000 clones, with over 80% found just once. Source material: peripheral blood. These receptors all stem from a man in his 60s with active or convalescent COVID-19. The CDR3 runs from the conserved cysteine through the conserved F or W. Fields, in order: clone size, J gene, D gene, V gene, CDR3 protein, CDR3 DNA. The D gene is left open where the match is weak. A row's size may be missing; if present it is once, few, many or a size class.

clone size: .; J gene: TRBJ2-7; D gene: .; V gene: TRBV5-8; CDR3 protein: CASSFQGYEQYF; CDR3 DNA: TGTGCCAGCAGCTTCCAGGGTTACGAGCAGTACTTC
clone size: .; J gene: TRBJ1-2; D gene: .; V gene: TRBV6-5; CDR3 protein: CASASRGRIYGYTF; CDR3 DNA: TGTGCCAGCGCAAGCCGAGGGAGGATCTATGGCTACACCTTC
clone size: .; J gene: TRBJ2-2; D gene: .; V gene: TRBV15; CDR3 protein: CATSISDAGELFF; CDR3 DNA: TGTGCCACCAGCATTAGCGACGCCGGGGAGCTGTTTTTT
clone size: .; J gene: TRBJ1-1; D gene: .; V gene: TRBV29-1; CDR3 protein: CSVQRGGLKSRGTEAFF; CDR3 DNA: TGCAGCGTCCAAAGGGGGGGATTGAAATCAAGGGGCACTGAAGCTTTCTTT
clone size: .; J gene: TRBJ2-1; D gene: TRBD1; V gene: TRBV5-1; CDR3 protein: CASSLLGTGVGNEQFF; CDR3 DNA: TGCGCCAGCAGCTTGCTTGGGACAGGGGTTGGGAATGAGCAGTTCTTC
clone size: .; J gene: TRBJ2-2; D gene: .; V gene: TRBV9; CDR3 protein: CASRSRYDGELFF; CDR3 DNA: TGTGCCAGCAGAAGCCGGTACGACGGGGAGCTGTTTTTT
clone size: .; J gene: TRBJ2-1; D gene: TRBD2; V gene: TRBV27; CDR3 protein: CASSPRGSGRLNEQFF; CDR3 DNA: TGTGCCAGCAGTCCTCGGGGTAGCGGGAGATTAAATGAGCAGTTCTTC
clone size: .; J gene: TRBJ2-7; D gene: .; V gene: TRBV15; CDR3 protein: CATSKDPLGMGNYEQYF; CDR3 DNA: TGTGCCACCAGCAAAGACCCCCTCGGGATGGGCAACTACGAGCAGTACTTC
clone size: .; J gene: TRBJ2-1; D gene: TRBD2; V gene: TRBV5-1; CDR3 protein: CASSLTPGTSGRTYNEQFF; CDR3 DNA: TGCGCCAGCAGCTTGACCCCCGGGACTAGCGGGAGAACCTACAATGAGCAGTTCTTC
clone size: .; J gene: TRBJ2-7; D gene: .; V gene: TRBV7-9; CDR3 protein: CASTPTGPGEQYF; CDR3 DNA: TGTGCCAGCACCCCTACGGGCCCGGGAGAGCAGTACTTC
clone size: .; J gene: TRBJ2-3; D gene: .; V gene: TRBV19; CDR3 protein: CASSIPGHSTDTQYF; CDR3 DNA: TGTGCCAGTAGTATCCCGGGTCACAGCACAGATACGCAGTATTTT
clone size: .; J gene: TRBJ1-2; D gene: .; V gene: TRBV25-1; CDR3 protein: CASSGQMNGYTF; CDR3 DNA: TGTGCCAGCAGTGGACAGATGAATGGCTACACCTTC
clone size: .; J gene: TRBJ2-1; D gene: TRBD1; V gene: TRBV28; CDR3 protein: CASRNRGSYNEQFF; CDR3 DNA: TGTGCCAGCAGGAACAGGGGGAGCTACAATGAGCAGTTCTTC
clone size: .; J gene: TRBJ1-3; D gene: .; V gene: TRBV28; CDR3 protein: CASSLAAGNTIYF; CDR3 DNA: TGTGCCAGCAGTCTCGCAGCTGGAAACACCATATATTTT
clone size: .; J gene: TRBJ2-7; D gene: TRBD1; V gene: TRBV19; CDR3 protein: CASSTYPGQLYEQYF; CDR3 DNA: TGTGCCAGTAGTACTTACCCGGGACAGCTCTACGAGCAGTACTTC
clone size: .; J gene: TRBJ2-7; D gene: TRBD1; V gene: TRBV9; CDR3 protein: CASSIGTGGSYEQYF; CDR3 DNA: TGTGCCAGCAGCATTGGGACAGGGGGCTCCTACGAGCAGTACTTC
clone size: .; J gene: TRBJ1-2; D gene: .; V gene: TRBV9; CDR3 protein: CASSVEPGDYGYTF; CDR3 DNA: TGTGCCAGCAGCGTAGAGCCAGGGGACTATGGCTACACCTTC
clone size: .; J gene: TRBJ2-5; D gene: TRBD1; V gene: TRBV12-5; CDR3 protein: CASGPGQGGPETQYF; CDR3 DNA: TGTGCTAGTGGTCCGGGACAGGGCGGCCCAGAGACCCAGTACTTC
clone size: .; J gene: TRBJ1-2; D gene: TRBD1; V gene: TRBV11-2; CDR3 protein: CASSLDRTGTGDGGYTF; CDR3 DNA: TGTGCCAGCAGCTTAGATCGAACCGGGACAGGGGACGGCGGCTACACCTTC
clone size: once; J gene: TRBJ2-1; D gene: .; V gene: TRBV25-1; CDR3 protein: CASSERGYNEQFF; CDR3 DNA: TGTGCCAGCAGTGAGCGGGGTTACAATGAGCAGTTCTTC
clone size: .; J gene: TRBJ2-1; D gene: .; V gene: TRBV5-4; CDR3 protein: CASRWGGGMASYNEQFF; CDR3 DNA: TGTGCCAGCAGATGGGGTGGGGGGATGGCTTCCTACAATGAGCAGTTCTTC
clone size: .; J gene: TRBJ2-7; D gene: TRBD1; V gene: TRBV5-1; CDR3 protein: CASSLDRGHDEQYF; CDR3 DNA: TGCGCCAGCAGCTTGGACAGGGGGCATGACGAGCAGTACTTC
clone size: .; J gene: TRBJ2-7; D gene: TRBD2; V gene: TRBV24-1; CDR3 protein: CATSDPPAGGYEQYF; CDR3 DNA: TGTGCCACCAGTGATCCCCCAGCGGGAGGCTACGAGCAGTACTTC
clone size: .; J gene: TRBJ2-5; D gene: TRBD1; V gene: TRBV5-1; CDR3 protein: CASSLWTGDETQYF; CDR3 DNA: TGCGCCAGCAGCTTGTGGACAGGGGATGAGACCCAGTACTTC
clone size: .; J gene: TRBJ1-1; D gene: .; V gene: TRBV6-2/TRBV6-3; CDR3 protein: CASSYPTGFTTEAFF; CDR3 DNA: TGTGCCAGCAGTTACCCCACAGGCTTTACGACTGAAGCTTTCTTT
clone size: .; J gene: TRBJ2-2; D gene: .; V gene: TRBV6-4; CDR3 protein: CASSVDSSTGELFF; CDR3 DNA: TGTGCCAGCAGTGTCGACTCTTCCACCGGGGAGCTGTTTTTT
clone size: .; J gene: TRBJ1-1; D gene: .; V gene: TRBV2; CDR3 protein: CASSVIGDTEAFF; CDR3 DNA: TGTGCCAGCAGTGTAATAGGGGACACTGAAGCTTTCTTT
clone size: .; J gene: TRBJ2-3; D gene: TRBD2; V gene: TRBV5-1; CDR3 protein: CASSFKLAGGLGTDTQYF; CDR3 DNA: TGCGCCAGCAGCTTCAAACTAGCGGGGGGGCTCGGCACAGATACGCAGTATTTT
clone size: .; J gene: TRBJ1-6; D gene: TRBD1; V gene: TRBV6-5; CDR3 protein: CASSYSWQGDSPLHF; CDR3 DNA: TGTGCCAGCAGTTACTCATGGCAGGGGGATTCACCCCTCCACTTT
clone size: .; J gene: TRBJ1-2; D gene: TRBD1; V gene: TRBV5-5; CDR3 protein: CASSLEGQGARGGYTF; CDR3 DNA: TGTGCCAGCAGCTTGGAGGGACAGGGGGCGCGTGGTGGCTACACCTTC
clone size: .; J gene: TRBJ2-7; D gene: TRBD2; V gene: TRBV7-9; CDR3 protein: CASSPEAGLAGRSGEQYF; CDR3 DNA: TGTGCCAGCAGCCCCGAGGCGGGGCTAGCGGGACGTTCGGGGGAGCAGTACTTC
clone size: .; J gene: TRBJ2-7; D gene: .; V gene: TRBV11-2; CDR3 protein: CASSPSGLILLYEQYF; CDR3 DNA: TGTGCCAGCAGCCCCTCGGGACTTATCCTGCTCTACGAGCAGTACTTC
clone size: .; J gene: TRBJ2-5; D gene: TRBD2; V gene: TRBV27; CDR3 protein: CASSTGLAGGETQYF; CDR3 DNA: TGTGCCAGCAGTACGGGACTAGCGGGAGGAGAGACCCAGTACTTC
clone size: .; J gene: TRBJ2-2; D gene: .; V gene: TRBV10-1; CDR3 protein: CASSELTGGELFF; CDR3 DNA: TGCGCCAGCAGTGAACTTACCGGCGGGGAGCTGTTTTTT
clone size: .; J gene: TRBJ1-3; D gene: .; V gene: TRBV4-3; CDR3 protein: CASSQAFSGNTIYF; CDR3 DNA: TGCGCCAGCAGCCAAGCCTTCTCTGGAAACACCATATATTTT
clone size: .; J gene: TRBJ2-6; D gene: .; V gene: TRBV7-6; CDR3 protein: CASSLGAGNGANVLTF; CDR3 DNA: TGTGCCAGCAGCTTAGGGGCGGGTAATGGGGCCAACGTCCTGACTTTC
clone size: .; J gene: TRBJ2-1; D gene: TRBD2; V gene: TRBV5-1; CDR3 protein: CASSHSGGHYNEQFF; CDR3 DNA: TGCGCCAGCAGCCATAGCGGGGGACACTACAATGAGCAGTTCTTC
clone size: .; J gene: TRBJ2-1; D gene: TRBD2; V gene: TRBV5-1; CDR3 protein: CASRRTSGSPIEQFF; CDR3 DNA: TGCGCCAGCAGGAGGACTAGCGGGAGCCCCATTGAGCAGTTCTTC
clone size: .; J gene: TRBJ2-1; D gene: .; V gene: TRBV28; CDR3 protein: CASSNYRLGSGGNEQFF; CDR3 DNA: TGTGCCAGCAGTAACTACAGACTAGGCTCGGGTGGCAATGAGCAGTTCTTC
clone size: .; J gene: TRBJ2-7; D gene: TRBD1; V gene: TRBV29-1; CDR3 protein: CSVAGTGSSYEQYF; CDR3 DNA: TGCAGCGTTGCCGGGACAGGGTCATCCTACGAGCAGTACTTC
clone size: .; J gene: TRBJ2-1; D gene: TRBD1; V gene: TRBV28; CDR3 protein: CASSPTRRGTGLLRNEQFF; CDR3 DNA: TGTGCCAGCAGTCCCACCCGCCGCGGGACAGGGTTACTAAGGAATGAGCAGTTCTTC
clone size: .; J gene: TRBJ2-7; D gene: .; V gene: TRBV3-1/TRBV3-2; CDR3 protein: CASSQDLLGEQYF; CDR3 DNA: TGTGCCAGCAGCCAAGACCTGCTCGGCGAGCAGTACTTC
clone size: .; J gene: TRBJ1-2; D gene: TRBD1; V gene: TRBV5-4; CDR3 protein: CASSTGQYGYTF; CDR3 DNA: TGTGCCAGCTCGACAGGGCAGTATGGCTACACCTTC